The rows below give T cell receptor beta chains drawn from one sample of a study of Graves' ophthalmopathy and Graves' hyperthyroidism. TCRdb re-analysed the multiplex PCR reads in MiXCR, keeping a single row per CDR3 protein. The sample has hundreds of thousands of distinct CDR3 sequences; roughly 41% are singletons. The source material was peripheral blood. The receptors originated from an adult man with Graves' ophthalmopathy. The CDR3 runs from the conserved cysteine through the conserved F or W. Fields, in order: D gene, V gene, clone size, J gene, CDR3 protein, CDR3 DNA. A D gene is named only where the DNA matches it firmly. Where a row states a size, it is once, few, many or the class of an expanded clone; other rows omit it.

NA	TRBV7-8	once	TRBJ1-6	CASSAGQGRSYNSPLHF	TGTGCCAGCAGTGCCGGCCAGGGGAGATCCTATAATTCACCCCTCCACTTT
TRBD2	TRBV10-3	NA	TRBJ2-5	CAKTRLAGTQETQYF	TGTGCCAAGACTCGACTAGCGGGAACCCAAGAGACCCAGTACTTC
TRBD2	TRBV10-3	NA	TRBJ2-1	CAAKPVAREGNEQFF	TGTGCCGCCAAGCCAGTGGCGCGGGAGGGGAATGAGCAGTTCTTC
TRBD2	TRBV7-3	once	TRBJ2-2	CASSSTKRGLAGARSGELFF	TGTGCCAGCAGCTCAACTAAACGGGGACTAGCGGGAGCAAGATCCGGGGAGCTGTTTTTT
TRBD2	TRBV4-2	few	TRBJ2-2	CASSQGGLERSSGELFF	TGTGCCAGCAGCCAAGGGGGACTAGAGAGGTCGAGCGGGGAGCTGTTTTTT
NA	TRBV7-2	many	TRBJ2-7	CASSQGQEQYF	TGTGCCAGCAGCCAAGGACAGGAGCAGTACTTC
NA	TRBV7-8	many	TRBJ1-4	CASSLALAADGEKLFF	TGTGCCAGCAGCTTAGCGCTCGCAGCTGACGGTGAAAAACTGTTTTTT
NA	TRBV10-3	once	TRBJ1-2	CAITRSGNYGYTF	TGTGCCATCACCAGGTCAGGCAACTATGGCTACACCTTC
NA	TRBV2	NA	TRBJ1-5	CAQQADNQPQHF	TGTGCTCAACAGGCCGACAATCAGCCCCAGCATTTT
TRBD2	TRBV5-1	many	TRBJ2-7	CASSLGGTSSYEQYF	TGCGCCAGCAGCTTGGGAGGGACTAGCTCCTACGAGCAGTACTTC
TRBD1	TRBV19	few	TRBJ2-2	CASSPRQGANTGELFF	TGTGCCAGTAGTCCAAGACAGGGGGCTAACACCGGGGAGCTGTTTTTT
NA	TRBV15	NA	TRBJ1-5	CATSSSRGGEQPQHF	TGTGCCACCAGCAGCTCGCGGGGCGGGGAACAGCCCCAGCATTTT
TRBD1	TRBV4-2	NA	TRBJ1-3	CASSETHGTASGNTIYF	TGTGCCAGCAGCGAAACCCACGGGACAGCCTCTGGAAACACCATATATTTT
TRBD1	TRBV9	NA	TRBJ2-5	CVSSVVGGSETQYF	TGTGTCAGCAGCGTAGTAGGGGGCTCAGAGACCCAGTACTTC
NA	TRBV24-1	many	TRBJ1-5	CATSEGDNNQPQHF	TGTGCCACCAGTGAGGGGGACAACAATCAGCCCCAGCATTTT
NA	TRBV4-1	few	TRBJ1-1	CASSQDPGRDTEAFF	TGCGCCAGCAGCCAAGATCCGGGGCGGGACACTGAAGCTTTCTTT
TRBD1	TRBV20-1	NA	TRBJ1-2	CSARHRDSQTNYGYTF	TGCAGTGCTAGACACCGGGACAGCCAGACTAACTATGGCTACACCTTC
NA	TRBV7-9	many	TRBJ2-7	CASSNQDSPGYEQYF	TGTGCCAGCAGCAATCAGGACTCACCCGGCTACGAGCAGTACTTC
NA	TRBV29-1	many	TRBJ2-7	CSVEGADYYEQYF	TGCAGCGTGGAGGGGGCGGATTACTACGAGCAGTACTTC
TRBD1	TRBV10-3	NA	TRBJ1-2	CAISEGDRASYTF	TGTGCCATCAGTGAGGGGGACAGGGCGAGCTACACCTTC
NA	TRBV4-3	few	TRBJ2-7	CASSPRASYEQYF	TGCGCCAGCAGCCCCAGGGCTTCCTACGAGCAGTACTTC
TRBD1	TRBV9	NA	TRBJ2-7	CASSLAPDRAELEQYF	TGTGCCAGCAGCTTAGCCCCGGACAGGGCTGAGTTGGAGCAGTACTTC